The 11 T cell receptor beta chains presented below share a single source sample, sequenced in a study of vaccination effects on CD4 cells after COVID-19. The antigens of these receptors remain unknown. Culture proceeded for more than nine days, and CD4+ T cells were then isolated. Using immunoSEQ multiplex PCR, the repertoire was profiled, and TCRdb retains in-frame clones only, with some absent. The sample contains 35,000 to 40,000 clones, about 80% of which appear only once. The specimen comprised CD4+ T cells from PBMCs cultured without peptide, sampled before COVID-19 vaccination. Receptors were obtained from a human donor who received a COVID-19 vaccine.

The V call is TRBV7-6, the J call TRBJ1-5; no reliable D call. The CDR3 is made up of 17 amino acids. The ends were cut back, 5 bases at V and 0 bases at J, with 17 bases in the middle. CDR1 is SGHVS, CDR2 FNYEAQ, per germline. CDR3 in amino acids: CASSPGNGVHSNQPQHF. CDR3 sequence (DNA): TGTGCCAGCAGCCCTGGAAACGGGGTCCATAGCAATCAGCCCCAGCATTTT.

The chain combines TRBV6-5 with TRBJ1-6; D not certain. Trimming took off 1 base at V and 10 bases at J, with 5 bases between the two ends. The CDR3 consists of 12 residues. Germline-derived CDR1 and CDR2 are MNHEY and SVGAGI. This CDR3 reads CASSYFSSPLHF. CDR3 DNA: TGTGCCAGCAGTTACTTCTCCTCACCCCTCCACTTT.

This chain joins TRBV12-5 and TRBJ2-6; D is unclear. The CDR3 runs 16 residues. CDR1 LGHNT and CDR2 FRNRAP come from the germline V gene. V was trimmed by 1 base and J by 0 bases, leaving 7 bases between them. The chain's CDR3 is CASGLANPSGANVLTF. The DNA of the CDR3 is TGTGCTAGTGGTTTGGCGAATCCCTCTGGGGCCAACGTCCTGACTTTC. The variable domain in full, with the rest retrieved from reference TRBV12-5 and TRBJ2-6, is DARVTQTPRHKVTEMGQEVTMRCQPILGHNTVFWYRQTMMQGLELLAYFRNRAPLDDSGMPKDRFSAEMPDATLATLKIQPSEPRDSAVYFCASGLANPSGANVLTFGAGSRLTVL.

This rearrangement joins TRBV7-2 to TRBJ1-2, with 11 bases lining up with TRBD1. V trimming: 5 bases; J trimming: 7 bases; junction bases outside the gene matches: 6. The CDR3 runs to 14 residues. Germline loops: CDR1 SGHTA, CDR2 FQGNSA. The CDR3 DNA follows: TGTGCCAGCAGCGGTCGGGACAGGGGGACTGGCTACACCTTC. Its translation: CASSGRDRGTGYTF. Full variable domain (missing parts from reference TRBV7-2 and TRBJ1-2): GAGVSQSPSNKVTEKGKDVELRCDPISGHTALYWYRQSLGQGLEFLIYFQGNSAPDKSGLPSDRFSAERTGGSVSTLTIQRTQQEDSAVYLCASSGRDRGTGYTFGSGTRLTVV.

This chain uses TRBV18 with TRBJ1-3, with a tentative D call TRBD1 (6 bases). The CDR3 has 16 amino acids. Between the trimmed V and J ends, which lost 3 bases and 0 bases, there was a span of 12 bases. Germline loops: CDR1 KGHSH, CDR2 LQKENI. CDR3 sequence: CASSPRQAGSGNTIYF. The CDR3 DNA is TGTGCCAGCTCACCTCGACAGGCCGGCTCTGGAAACACCATATATTTT.

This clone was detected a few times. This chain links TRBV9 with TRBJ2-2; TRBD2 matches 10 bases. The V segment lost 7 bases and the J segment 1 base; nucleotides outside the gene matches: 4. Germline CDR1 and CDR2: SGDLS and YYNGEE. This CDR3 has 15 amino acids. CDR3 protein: CASDSGGLNTGELFF. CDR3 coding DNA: TGTGCCAGCGATAGCGGGGGGTTGAACACCGGGGAGCTGTTTTTT.

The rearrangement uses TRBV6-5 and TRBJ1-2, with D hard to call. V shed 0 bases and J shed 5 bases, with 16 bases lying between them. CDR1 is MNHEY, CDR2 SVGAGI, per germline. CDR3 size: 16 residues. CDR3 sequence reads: CASSYSTGKGRYGYTF. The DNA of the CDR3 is TGTGCCAGCAGTTACTCGACGGGGAAGGGAAGATATGGCTACACCTTC.

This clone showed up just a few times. The CDR3 nucleotides are TGTGCCAGCAGCCCCCGGTCTGTGAACACTGAAGCTTTCTTT. Translation gives CASSPRSVNTEAFF. The chain couples TRBV7-9 to TRBJ1-1; D is uncertain. The CDR3 length is 14 residues. The V gene's germline CDR1 is SEHNR and CDR2 FQNEAQ (reference sequence). Trimming took off 5 bases at V and 0 bases at J, with 10 bases between the two ends.

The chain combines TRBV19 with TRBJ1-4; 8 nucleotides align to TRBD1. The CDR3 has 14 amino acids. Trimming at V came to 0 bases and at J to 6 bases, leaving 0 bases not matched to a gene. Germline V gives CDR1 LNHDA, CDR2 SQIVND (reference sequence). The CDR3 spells CASSIETGDEKLFF. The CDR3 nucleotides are TGTGCCAGTAGTATAGAGACAGGGGATGAAAAACTGTTTTTT.

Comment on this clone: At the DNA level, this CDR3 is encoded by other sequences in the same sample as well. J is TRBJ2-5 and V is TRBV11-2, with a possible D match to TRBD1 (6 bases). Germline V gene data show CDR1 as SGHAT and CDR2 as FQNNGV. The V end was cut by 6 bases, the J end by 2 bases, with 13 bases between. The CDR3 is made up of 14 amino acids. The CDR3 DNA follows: TGTGCCAGCAGTCGTGGACAGCTGCAAGAGACCCAGTACTTC. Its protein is CASSRGQLQETQYF. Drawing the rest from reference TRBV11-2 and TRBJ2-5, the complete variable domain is EAGVAQSPRYKIIEKRQSVAFWCNPISGHATLYWYQQILGQGPKLLIQFQNNGVVDDSQLPKDRFSAERLKGVDSTLKIQPAKLEDSAVYLCASSRGQLQETQYFGPGTRLLVL.

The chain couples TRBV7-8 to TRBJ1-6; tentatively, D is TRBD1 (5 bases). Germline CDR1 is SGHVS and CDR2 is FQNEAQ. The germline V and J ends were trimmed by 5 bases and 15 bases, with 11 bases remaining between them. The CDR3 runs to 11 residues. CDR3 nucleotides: TGTGCCAGCAGCACTCGGGGACTCCTCCACTTT. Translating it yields CASSTRGLLHF.